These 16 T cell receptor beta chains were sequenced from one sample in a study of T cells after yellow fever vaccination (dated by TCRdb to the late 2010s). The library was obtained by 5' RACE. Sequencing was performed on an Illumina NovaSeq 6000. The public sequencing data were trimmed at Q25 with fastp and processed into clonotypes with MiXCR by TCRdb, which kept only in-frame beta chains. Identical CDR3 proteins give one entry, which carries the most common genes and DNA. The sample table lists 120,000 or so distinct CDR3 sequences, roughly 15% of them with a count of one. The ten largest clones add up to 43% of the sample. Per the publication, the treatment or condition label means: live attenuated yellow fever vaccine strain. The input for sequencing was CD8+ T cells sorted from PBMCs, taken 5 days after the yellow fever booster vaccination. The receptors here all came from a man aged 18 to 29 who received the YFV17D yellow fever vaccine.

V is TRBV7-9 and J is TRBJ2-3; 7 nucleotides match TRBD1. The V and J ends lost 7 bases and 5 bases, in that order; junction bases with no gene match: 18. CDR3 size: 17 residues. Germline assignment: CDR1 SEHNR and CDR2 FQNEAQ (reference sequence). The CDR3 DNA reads TGTGCCAGCACCCCCAACAGGGGTGCCGGGGTGGGAGATACGCAGTATTTT. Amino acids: CASTPNRGAGVGDTQYF.

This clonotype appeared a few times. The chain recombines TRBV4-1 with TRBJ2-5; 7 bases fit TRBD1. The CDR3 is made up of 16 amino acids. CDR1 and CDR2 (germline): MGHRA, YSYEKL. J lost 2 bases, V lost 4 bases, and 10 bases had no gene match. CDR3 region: CASSPPGQEGQETQYF. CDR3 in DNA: TGCGCCAGCAGCCCTCCCGGACAGGAAGGGCAAGAGACCCAGTACTTC.

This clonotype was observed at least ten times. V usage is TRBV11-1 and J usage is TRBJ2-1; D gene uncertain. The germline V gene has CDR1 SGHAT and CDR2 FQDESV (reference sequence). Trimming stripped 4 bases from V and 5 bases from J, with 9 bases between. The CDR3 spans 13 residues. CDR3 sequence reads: CASSSDLNNEQFF. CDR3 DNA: TGTGCCAGCAGCTCGGACCTTAACAATGAGCAGTTCTTC.

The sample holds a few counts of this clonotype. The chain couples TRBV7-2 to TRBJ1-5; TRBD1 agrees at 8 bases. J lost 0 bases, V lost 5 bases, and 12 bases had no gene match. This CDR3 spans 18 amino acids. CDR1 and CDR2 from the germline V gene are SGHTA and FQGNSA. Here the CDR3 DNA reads TGTGCCAGCAGCCACCGGGACAGGCCTAGATATAGCAATCAGCCCCAGCATTTT. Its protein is CASSHRDRPRYSNQPQHF.

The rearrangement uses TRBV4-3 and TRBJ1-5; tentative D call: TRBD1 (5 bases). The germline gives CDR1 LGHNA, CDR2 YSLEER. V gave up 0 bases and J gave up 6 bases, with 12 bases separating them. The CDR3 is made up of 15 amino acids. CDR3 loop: CASSQDSGVGQPQHF. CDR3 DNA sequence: TGCGCCAGCAGCCAAGATTCGGGGGTAGGTCAGCCCCAGCATTTT.

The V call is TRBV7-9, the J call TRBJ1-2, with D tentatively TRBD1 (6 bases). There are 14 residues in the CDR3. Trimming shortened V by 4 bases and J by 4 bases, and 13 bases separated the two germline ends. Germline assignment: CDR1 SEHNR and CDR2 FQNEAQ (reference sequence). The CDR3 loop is CASSWETGTYGYTF. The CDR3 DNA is TGTGCCAGCAGCTGGGAAACAGGGACCTATGGCTACACCTTC.

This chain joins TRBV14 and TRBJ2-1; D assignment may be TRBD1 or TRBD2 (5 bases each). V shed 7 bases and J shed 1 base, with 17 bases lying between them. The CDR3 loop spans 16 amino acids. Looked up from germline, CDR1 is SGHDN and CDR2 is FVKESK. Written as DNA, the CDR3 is TGTGCCAGCAACGGGGACGGGCCGAATTCCTACAATGAGCAGTTCTTC. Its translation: CASNGDGPNSYNEQFF.

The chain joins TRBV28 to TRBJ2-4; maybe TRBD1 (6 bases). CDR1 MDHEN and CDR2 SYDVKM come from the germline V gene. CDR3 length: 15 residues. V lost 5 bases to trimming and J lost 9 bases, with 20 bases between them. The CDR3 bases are TGTGCCAGCAGTACACTAGGCCTAACAGGGAGCATTCAGTACTTC. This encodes CASSTLGLTGSIQYF.

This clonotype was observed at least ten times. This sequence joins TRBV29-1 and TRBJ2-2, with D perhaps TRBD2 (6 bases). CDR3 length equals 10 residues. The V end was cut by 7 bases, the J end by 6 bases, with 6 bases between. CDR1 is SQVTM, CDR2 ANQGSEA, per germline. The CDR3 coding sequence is TGCAGCGCTAGCGCCGGGGAGCTGTTTTTT. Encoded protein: CSASAGELFF.

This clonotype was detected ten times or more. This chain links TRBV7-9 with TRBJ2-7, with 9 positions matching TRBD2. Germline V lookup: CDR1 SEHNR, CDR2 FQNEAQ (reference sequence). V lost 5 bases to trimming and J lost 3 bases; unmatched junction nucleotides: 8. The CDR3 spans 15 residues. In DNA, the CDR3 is TGTGCCAGCAGCATAAGCGGGGGGTTAGTCTACGAGCAGTACGTC. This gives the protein CASSISGGLVYEQYV.

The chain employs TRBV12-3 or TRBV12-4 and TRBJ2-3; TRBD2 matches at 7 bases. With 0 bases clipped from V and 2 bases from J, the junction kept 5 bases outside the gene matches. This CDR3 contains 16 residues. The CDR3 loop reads CASSLAAGESTDTQYF. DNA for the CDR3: TGTGCCAGCAGTTTAGCGGCGGGGGAATCCACAGATACGCAGTATTTT.

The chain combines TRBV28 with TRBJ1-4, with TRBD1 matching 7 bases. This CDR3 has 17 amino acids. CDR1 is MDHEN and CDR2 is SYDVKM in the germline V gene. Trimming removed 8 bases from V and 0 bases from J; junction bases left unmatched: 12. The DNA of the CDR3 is TGTGCCAGCCTGGGACAGTTCCATTATTCAACTAATGAAAAACTGTTTTTT. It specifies CASLGQFHYSTNEKLFF.

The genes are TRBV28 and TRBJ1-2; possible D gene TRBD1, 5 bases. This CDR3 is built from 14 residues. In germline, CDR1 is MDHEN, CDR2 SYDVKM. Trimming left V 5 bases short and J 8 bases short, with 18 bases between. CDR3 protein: CASSVRGTAEGYTF. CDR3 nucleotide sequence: TGTGCCAGCAGTGTACGTGGGACGGCGGAGGGCTACACCTTC.

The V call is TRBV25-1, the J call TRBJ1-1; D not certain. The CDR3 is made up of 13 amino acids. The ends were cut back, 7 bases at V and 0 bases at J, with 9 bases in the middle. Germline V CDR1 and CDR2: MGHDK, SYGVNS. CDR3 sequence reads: CASTPAMNTEAFF. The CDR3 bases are TGTGCCAGCACCCCGGCCATGAACACTGAAGCTTTCTTT.

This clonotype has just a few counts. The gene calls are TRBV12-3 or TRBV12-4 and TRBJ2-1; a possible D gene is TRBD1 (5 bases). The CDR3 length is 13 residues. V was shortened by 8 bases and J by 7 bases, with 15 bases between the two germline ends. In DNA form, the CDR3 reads TGTGCCAGCTCATCCGGGCACAGGAATGAGCAGTTCTTC. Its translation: CASSSGHRNEQFF.

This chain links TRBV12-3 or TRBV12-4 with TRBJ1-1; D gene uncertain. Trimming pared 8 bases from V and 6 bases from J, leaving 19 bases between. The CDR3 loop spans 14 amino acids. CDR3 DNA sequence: TGTGCCAGCCTCATGACCGAAGGCTATCCTGAAGCTTTCTTT. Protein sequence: CASLMTEGYPEAFF.